These 22 T cell receptor beta chains originate from one sample sequenced in a study of blood T cell repertoires in COVID-19. The method was immunoSEQ multiplex PCR; TCRdb's version includes in-frame clones alone and lacks a portion of them. Of about 20,000 clones in the sample, 80% to 90% were seen once. Input material: peripheral blood. These TCRs come from a human donor with active COVID-19. The donor label of this sample is uncertain.

This rearrangement joins TRBV11-3 to TRBJ2-7; D is possibly TRBD2 (8 bases). This CDR3 has 17 amino acids. Trimming took off 2 bases at V and 5 bases at J, with 22 bases between the two ends. CDR1 and CDR2 from the germline V gene are SGHNT and YENEEA. For the CDR3, the DNA is TGTGCCAGCAGCTTACTAGGGGGCCGGGAGGGCCCCCACGAGCAGTACTTC. Its protein is CASSLLGGREGPHEQYF. The full variable domain, its missing parts supplied by reference TRBV11-3 and TRBJ2-7, is EAGVVQSPRYKIIEKKQPVAFWCNPISGHNTLYWYLQNLGQGPELLIRYENEEAVDDSQLPKDRFSAERLKGVDSTLKIQPAELGDSAVYLCASSLLGGREGPHEQYFGPGTRLTVT.

The chain employs TRBV11-3 and TRBJ2-7; 7 bases fit TRBD1. V lost 1 base, J lost 6 bases, and 9 bases stayed unmatched. The CDR3 contains 15 residues. Germline V CDR1 and CDR2: SGHNT, YENEEA. This CDR3 is CASSLGTGTAGEQYF. CDR3 DNA: TGTGCCAGCAGCTTAGGGACCGGGACAGCTGGCGAGCAGTACTTC.

In this sample, this clone turned up a few times. This rearrangement joins TRBV27 to TRBJ1-6; D may be TRBD1 (5 bases). This CDR3 comprises 18 residues. Germline V lookup: CDR1 MNHEY, CDR2 SMNVEV (reference sequence). Trimming removed 4 bases at V and 0 bases at J, with 16 bases between. The CDR3 reads CASSYRRDSSSYNSPLHF. The CDR3 region has the DNA TGTGCCAGCAGTTACCGCCGGGACTCCAGCTCCTATAATTCACCCCTCCACTTT.

This chain uses TRBV14 with TRBJ1-6; 11 nucleotides align to TRBD1. V was pared by 7 bases and J by 9 bases, with 14 bases of the junction left unmatched. This CDR3 has 17 amino acids. CDR1 and CDR2 (germline): SGHDN, FVKESK. The CDR3 sequence is CASKRTGGPRGGSPLHF. The CDR3 DNA follows: TGTGCCAGCAAACGGACAGGGGGCCCACGGGGAGGTTCACCCCTCCACTTT.

This chain joins TRBV2 and TRBJ2-1, with 9 nucleotides matching TRBD1. The CDR3 runs 16 residues. The germline V gene encodes CDR1 SNHLY and CDR2 FYNNEI. J gave up 5 bases and V 4 bases, and 9 bases lay outside the gene matches. The CDR3 reads CASSGTRTGDHNEQFF. The CDR3 DNA is TGTGCCAGCAGTGGAACTCGGACAGGGGACCACAATGAGCAGTTCTTC.

The rearrangement links TRBV5-1 to TRBJ1-4; TRBD1 is a possible D gene (5 bases). V dropped 4 bases and J dropped 8 bases, with 18 bases sitting between them. Germline-derived CDR1 and CDR2 are SGHRS and YFSETQ. This CDR3 spans 15 amino acids. This CDR3 reads CASSPTPGGSEKLFF. Written as DNA, the CDR3 is TGCGCCAGCAGCCCGACTCCGGGGGGTAGCGAAAAACTGTTTTTT.

This chain joins TRBV28 and TRBJ2-1; 9 nucleotides match TRBD1. CDR3 length: 18 residues. Per the germline V gene, CDR1 is MDHEN and CDR2 is SYDVKM. Germline trimming cut 8 bases from V and 6 bases from J; bases unmatched to any gene: 20. Here the CDR3 DNA reads TGTGCCAGCGTGCCCTCCGAAGGAACCGGGACAGGGAGCAATGAGCAGTTCTTC. Protein product: CASVPSEGTGTGSNEQFF.

A word on this clone: Its ends do not fully match the called genes, so a read error is possible. The rearrangement links TRBV2 to TRBJ1-6; the match to TRBD1 covers 9 bases. CDR3 length equals 15 residues. In germline, CDR1 is SNHLY, CDR2 FYNNEI. In DNA form, the CDR3 reads TGTGCCAGCAGCGCCACAGGGGGCAATAACTCACCCCTCCACTTT. Its protein product is CASSATGGNNSPLHF.

Worth noting for this clone: Relative to the germline gene, one junction end is altered; a read error may explain this. The CDR3, as DNA: TGTGCTAGCAGCTTGGGGGGAAGTGTGGTAGGCGAGACCCAGTACTTC. Its translation: CASSLGGSVVGETQYF. The V gene is TRBV7-7, the J gene TRBJ2-5; D perhaps matches TRBD2 (6 bases). This CDR3 spans 16 amino acids. Germline values: CDR1 SSHAT, CDR2 FNYEAQ (reference sequence).

This chain connects TRBV5-1 to TRBJ2-7; TRBD1 aligns across 11 bases. The germline CDR1 and CDR2 sequences are SGHRS and YFSETQ. This CDR3 is 18 amino acids long. Trimming took 1 base from V and 3 from J; bases not matched to a gene: 12. The CDR3 is CASSLRGAGQGGDYEQYF. The CDR3 DNA follows: TGCGCCAGCAGCTTGCGGGGAGCGGGACAGGGGGGCGACTACGAGCAGTACTTC.

This clone was seen only a few times. Sequence at one end of the junction differs from germline and may be a read error. The DNA for the CDR3 is TGTGCCAGCAGTCAAGTAACAGGCGAGCAGTACTTC. Translated: CASSQVTGEQYF. The chain couples TRBV3-1 (or the pseudogene TRBV3-2) to TRBJ2-7; maybe TRBD1 (5 bases). Per the germline V gene, CDR1 is LGHDT and CDR2 is YNNKEL (reference sequence). There are 12 residues in the CDR3.

The V and J genes are TRBV28 and TRBJ2-7; 9 bases fit TRBD1. This CDR3 has 15 residues. Trimming cost V 1 base and J 4 bases; bases outside gene matches: 5. Germline lookup yields CDR1 MDHEN and CDR2 SYDVKM. CDR3 nucleotides: TGTGCCAGCAGTTTATCGGGACAGGGCGAGTACGAGCAGTACTTC. It translates to CASSLSGQGEYEQYF.

V gene TRBV7-9 combines with J gene TRBJ2-7; D is possibly TRBD1 (5 bases). CDR1 is SEHNR and CDR2 is FQNEAQ in the germline V gene (reference sequence). There are 16 residues in the CDR3. Trimming took off 4 bases at V and 0 bases at J, with 16 bases between the two ends. This CDR3 is CASSSSPRVSSYEQYF. The CDR3 DNA reads as TGTGCCAGCAGCTCCAGCCCCAGGGTAAGCTCCTACGAGCAGTACTTC.

This CDR3 is CASLPSLIYEQYF. The CDR3 DNA follows: TGTGCCAGCCTACCAAGCCTAATCTACGAGCAGTACTTC. V is TRBV27 and J is TRBJ2-7; D uncertain. Trimming stripped 8 bases from V and 3 bases from J, with 14 bases between. CDR1 is MNHEY, CDR2 SMNVEV, per germline (reference sequence). The CDR3 consists of 13 residues.

The V and J genes are TRBV4-1 and TRBJ1-3; maybe TRBD1 (5 bases). The CDR3 spans 16 residues. V gave up 1 base and J gave up 0 bases, with 10 bases separating them. The V gene's germline CDR1 is MGHRA and CDR2 YSYEKL. In DNA, the CDR3 is TGCGCCAGCAGCCAAGGTTACAGGTACTCTGGAAACACCATATATTTT. Its translation: CASSQGYRYSGNTIYF.

The chain links TRBV25-1 to TRBJ2-2; D is possibly TRBD1 (5 bases). The CDR3 loop spans 16 amino acids. Germline values: CDR1 MGHDK, CDR2 SYGVNS. V was trimmed by 2 bases and J by 5 bases, leaving 15 bases between them. CDR3 amino acids: CASSEQGIIGTGELFF. The DNA for the CDR3 is TGTGCCAGCAGTGAACAGGGAATAATTGGGACCGGGGAGCTGTTTTTT.

The chain uses TRBV6-4 and TRBJ2-7, with 7 positions matching TRBD1. The V gene's germline CDR1 is MRHNA and CDR2 SNTAGT. The J segment lost 0 bases and the V segment lost 3 bases, leaving 2 bases of the junction unmatched. The CDR3 totals 14 residues. CDR3 nucleotide sequence: TGTGCCAGCAGTGAACGGGACAGCTCCTACGAGCAGTACTTC. Translation gives CASSERDSSYEQYF.

J is TRBJ1-6 and V is TRBV7-9, with D possibly matching TRBD1 (6 bases). The V and J ends lost 1 base and 8 bases respectively, with 18 bases between them. There are 17 residues in the CDR3. Germline V gene sequence: CDR1 SEHNR, CDR2 FQNEAQ (reference sequence). The CDR3: CASSLGGRVGGHSPLHF. In DNA, the CDR3 is TGTGCCAGCAGCTTAGGTGGAAGAGTTGGGGGCCATTCACCCCTCCACTTT.

The chain has TRBV4-2 and TRBJ2-1, with D possibly being TRBD2 (5 bases). This CDR3 spans 15 amino acids. From germline, CDR1 is LGHNA and CDR2 YNFKEQ. V was cut by 1 base and J by 3 bases, with 10 bases left in between. CDR3: CASSQATSDYNEQFF. The CDR3 DNA is TGTGCCAGCAGCCAAGCAACTAGTGACTACAATGAGCAGTTCTTC.

The chain is built from TRBV6-2 or TRBV6-3 and TRBJ1-2, with 7 bases lining up with TRBD1. CDR1 is MNHEY and CDR2 is SVGEGT in the germline V gene. V lost 2 bases, J lost 12 bases, and 9 bases stayed unmatched. The CDR3 runs 13 residues. CDR3 DNA sequence: TGTGCCAGCAGTTACAACGACAGGGTGGTACACACCTTC. Encoded protein: CASSYNDRVVHTF.

The chain is built from TRBV6-5 and TRBJ2-5; 8 bases agree with TRBD2. Germline lookup yields CDR1 MNHEY and CDR2 SVGAGI. The CDR3 runs to 14 residues. The CDR3 region has the DNA TGTGGCTCGACCCGGGGGGGGCCTCAAGAGACCCAGTACTTC. Translated, it gives CGSTRGGPQETQYF.

The chain combines TRBV19 with TRBJ2-1; 8 bases line up with TRBD2. CDR3 length: 12 residues. Per the germline V gene, CDR1 is LNHDA and CDR2 is SQIVND (reference sequence). V lost 11 bases, J lost 10 bases, and 10 bases stayed unmatched. CDR3 sequence: CAAITRGGEQFF. DNA of the CDR3: TGTGCCGCTATAACTCGGGGGGGCGAGCAGTTCTTC.